A selection of T cell receptor beta chains follows, all from one sample in a study of T cells in Graves' hyperthyroidism and ophthalmopathy. TCRdb re-called the multiplex PCR reads with MiXCR, one entry per CDR3 protein. The sample lists 700,000 or so distinct CDR3 sequences, roughly 15% occurring once. Material for sequencing was blood. Source of these receptors: a woman aged 45-65 years with Graves' ophthalmopathy. The CDR3 runs from the conserved cysteine through the conserved F or W. Each record gives: CDR3 length, V gene, D gene, clone size, J gene, CDR3 DNA, CDR3 protein. The D gene is left open where the match is weak. The listing skips clone size in some rows; elsewhere it reads once, few, many or a size class.

len: 14
v_gene: TRBV20-1
d_gene: NA
abundance: few
j_gene: TRBJ1-2
CDR3nt: TGCAGTGCTGCAGTCGGCGGGAAGTACTATGGCTACACCTTC
CDR3aa: CSAAVGGKYYGYTF

len: 14
v_gene: TRBV30
d_gene: TRBD1
abundance: few
j_gene: TRBJ1-1
CDR3nt: TGTGCCTGGAGTGCCGGGACAGTGAACACTGAAGCTTTCTTT
CDR3aa: CAWSAGTVNTEAFF

len: 13
v_gene: TRBV28
d_gene: NA
abundance: many
j_gene: TRBJ1-1
CDR3nt: TGTGCCAGCGTCGCCAGCTCGAACACTGAAGCTTTCTTT
CDR3aa: CASVASSNTEAFF

len: 19
v_gene: TRBV19
d_gene: TRBD2
abundance: NA
j_gene: TRBJ2-4
CDR3nt: TGTGCCAGTAGTATTGGAAGAATAGCGGGATCCCTAGCCAAAAACATTCAGTACTTC
CDR3aa: CASSIGRIAGSLAKNIQYF

len: 18
v_gene: TRBV11-3
d_gene: TRBD1
abundance: many
j_gene: TRBJ2-7
CDR3nt: TGTGCCAGCAGCTTATCTCTCAGTGTGGGACAGGGACTCTACGAGCAGTACTTC
CDR3aa: CASSLSLSVGQGLYEQYF

len: 13
v_gene: TRBV2
d_gene: NA
abundance: many
j_gene: TRBJ1-6
CDR3nt: TGTGCCAGCATCGGTGACTATAATTCACCCCTCCACTTT
CDR3aa: CASIGDYNSPLHF

len: 16
v_gene: TRBV7-8
d_gene: TRBD2
abundance: many
j_gene: TRBJ2-1
CDR3nt: TGTGCCAGCAGCTTAGGGACTAGCGGGAGTCATAATGAGCAGTTCTTC
CDR3aa: CASSLGTSGSHNEQFF

len: 13
v_gene: TRBV7-9
d_gene: NA
abundance: many
j_gene: TRBJ2-6
CDR3nt: TGTGCCAGCAGCTTACACGGGGCCAACGTCCTGACTTTC
CDR3aa: CASSLHGANVLTF

len: 16
v_gene: TRBV7-6
d_gene: TRBD2
abundance: many
j_gene: TRBJ2-1
CDR3nt: TGTGCCAGCAGCTCGCCGGGACTAGCGGTTAACAATGAGCAGTTCTTC
CDR3aa: CASSSPGLAVNNEQFF

len: 14
v_gene: TRBV12-3/TRBV12-4
d_gene: TRBD2
abundance: many
j_gene: TRBJ2-7
CDR3nt: TGTGCCTCACAATTAGCGGGAGAGCTGGGGGAGCAGTACTTC
CDR3aa: CASQLAGELGEQYF

len: 19
v_gene: TRBV20-1
d_gene: NA
abundance: many
j_gene: TRBJ2-1
CDR3nt: TGCAGTGCTAGTGATCACGAGGGGAGCGAGGGTAGCTCCTACAATGAGCAGTTCTTC
CDR3aa: CSASDHEGSEGSSYNEQFF

len: 14
v_gene: TRBV9
d_gene: NA
abundance: many
j_gene: TRBJ2-7
CDR3nt: TGTGCCAGCAGCGCCCCGGGACTCGAAGGCGAGCAGTACTTC
CDR3aa: CASSAPGLEGEQYF

len: 9
v_gene: TRBV29-1
d_gene: NA
abundance: few
j_gene: TRBJ1-2
CDR3nt: TGCAGCGTTGAAAGGGGCTACACCTTC
CDR3aa: CSVERGYTF